This record concerns one TCR beta chain sequence. What it recognizes is unknown. The data stem from a study of beta chain features in type 1 diabetes. Expressed TCRB transcripts were sequenced, since all the RNA that had been isolated was reverse transcribed. The assay was immunoSEQ multiplex PCR, and TCRdb's table has in-frame clones only and misses some. The data show 250,000 to 350,000 clones, around an eighth seen once. Sorted CD4+ subsets: naive, central memory, regulatory, stem cell-like memory (CD45RO/CCR7/CD25/CD127/CD95/CD27 panel). General study findings and limits: Among patients with Type 1 diabetes, TCRB CDR3s were moderately but significantly shorter in every one of the four CD4+ subsets.

The CDR3 totals 12 residues. Looked up from germline, CDR1 is KGHSH and CDR2 is LQKENI. Trimming left V 6 bases short and J 4 bases short, with 8 bases between. The rearrangement links TRBV18 to TRBJ2-3, with unresolved D. The sample comprised naive CD4+ T cells from blood. This receptor was taken from a man between 25 and 39 years old with type 1 diabetes. The CDR3 nucleotides are TGTGCCAGCTCCCGAGCTCCAGATACGCAGTATTTT. Its protein is CASSRAPDTQYF.